The clone carrying this T cell receptor beta chain was seen only a few times. Unique molecular identifiers were present on the cDNA, and a universal primer site came from template switching. TCRdb used MiXCR to reprocess the 5' RACE reads, holding one entry per CDR3 protein. In the table there are about 900,000 distinct CDR3 sequences, about 12% of which are singletons. V gave up 5 bases and J gave up 1 base, with 14 bases separating them. Germline V lookup: CDR1 LNHDA, CDR2 SQIVND (reference sequence). This CDR3 is 15 amino acids long. This entry comes from a study of identical twins. The sample was also reused in another study, on yellow fever vaccine responses in identical twins.

The receptor was derived from a woman between 18 and 30 years old in good health. V is TRBV19 and J is TRBJ2-5, with a tentative D call TRBD2 (6 bases). The sequenced sample consisted of PBMCs. Here the CDR3 reads CASSGGKNPQETQYF. CDR3 in DNA: TGTGCCAGTAGTGGGGGGAAAAACCCCCAAGAGACCCAGTACTTC.